Described below is a single T cell receptor (beta chain) sequence and its context. Libraries were prepared by immunoSEQ multiplex PCR; TCRdb keeps only in-frame clonotypes and omits some of them. The sample has about 400,000 clones, around 84% seen once; the top ten hold 3%. The data derive from a study of blood T cell repertoires in COVID-19. The overall study: There were acute and convalescent COVID-19 samples, and they came from the United States, Italy and Spain.

V lost 5 bases and J lost 0, with 20 bases in between. The germline V gene encodes CDR1 LGHNA and CDR2 YNFKEQ. The CDR3 is 19 residues long. The chain carries TRBV4-2 and TRBJ1-6; D might be TRBD1 (6 bases). The sequence came from a human donor in a cohort sampled during active COVID-19. Sequenced input: peripheral blood. The CDR3 bases are TGTGCCAGCAGCTTAAGGGGGAACACGATGAGCTCCTATAATTCACCCCTCCACTTT. Protein product: CASSLRGNTMSSYNSPLHF.